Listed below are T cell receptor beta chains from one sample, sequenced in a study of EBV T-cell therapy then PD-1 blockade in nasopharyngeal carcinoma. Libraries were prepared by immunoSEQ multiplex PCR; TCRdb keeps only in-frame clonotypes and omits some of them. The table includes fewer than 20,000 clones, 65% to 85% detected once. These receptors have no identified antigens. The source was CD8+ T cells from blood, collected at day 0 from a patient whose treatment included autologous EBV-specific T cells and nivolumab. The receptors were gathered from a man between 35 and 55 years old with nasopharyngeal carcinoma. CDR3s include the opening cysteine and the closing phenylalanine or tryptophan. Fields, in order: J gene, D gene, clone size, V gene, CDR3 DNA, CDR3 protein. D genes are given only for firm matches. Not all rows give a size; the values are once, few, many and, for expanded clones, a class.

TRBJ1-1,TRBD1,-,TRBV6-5,TGTGCCAGCAGATACCCCGGGACAGGGCACACTGAAGCTTTCTTT,CASRYPGTGHTEAFF
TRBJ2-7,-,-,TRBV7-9,TGTGCCAGCAGCGGGCATGGCGGCTACGAGCAGTACTTC,CASSGHGGYEQYF
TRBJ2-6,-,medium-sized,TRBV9,TGTGCCAGCAGCGTAGAGTTCGGAGACTCTGGGGCCAACGTCCTGACTTTC,CASSVEFGDSGANVLTF
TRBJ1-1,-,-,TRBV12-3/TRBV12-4,TGTGCCAGCAGAGGGCAGGGGAACACTGAAGCTTTCTTT,CASRGQGNTEAFF
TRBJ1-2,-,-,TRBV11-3,TGTGCCAGCAGCTTAAGGGGGTTCTATGGCTACACCTTC,CASSLRGFYGYTF
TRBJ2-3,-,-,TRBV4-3,TGCGCCAGCAGCCAAGACTTGTCGTTTTCAGATACGCAGTATTTT,CASSQDLSFSDTQYF
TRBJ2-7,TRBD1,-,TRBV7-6,TGTGCCAGCAGCCCGGGGACAGATCCAGGGGCCTACGAGCAGTACTTC,CASSPGTDPGAYEQYF
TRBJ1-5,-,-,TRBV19,TGTGCCAGTCACGGACAGTATAGCAATCAGCCCCAGCATTTT,CASHGQYSNQPQHF
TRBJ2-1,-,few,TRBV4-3,TGCGCCAGCAGCCAAGATGGGGGGCCGGAGCCCCTTTTGGACAATGAGCAGTTCTTC,CASSQDGGPEPLLDNEQFF
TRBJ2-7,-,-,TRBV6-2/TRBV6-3,TGTGCCAGCAGTTTCCCGGGAAGAGCCTACGAGCAGTACTTC,CASSFPGRAYEQYF
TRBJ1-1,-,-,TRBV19,TGTGCCAGTAGTATAACCGCAGCGGGGGGGAACACTGAAGCTTTCTTT,CASSITAAGGNTEAFF
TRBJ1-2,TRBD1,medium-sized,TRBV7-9,TGTGCCAGCAACCCCTGGGGGACAGGGGGCGCGGATGGCTACACCTTC,CASNPWGTGGADGYTF
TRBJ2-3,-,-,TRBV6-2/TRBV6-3,TGTGCCAGCAGTTACCTTAGCGGAGATACGCAGTATTTT,CASSYLSGDTQYF
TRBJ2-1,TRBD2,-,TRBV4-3,TGCGCCAGCAGCCCCTCGTTAGCGGGGGGCTTGTACAATGAGCAGTTCTTC,CASSPSLAGGLYNEQFF
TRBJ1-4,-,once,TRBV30,TGTGCCTGGAGCCAGGGGTCCTCGAATGAAAAACTGTTTTTT,CAWSQGSSNEKLFF
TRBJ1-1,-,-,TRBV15,TGTGCCACCAGCAGAGACAGGGCGGGGAACACTGAAGCTTTCTTT,CATSRDRAGNTEAFF
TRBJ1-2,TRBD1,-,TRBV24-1,TGTGCCACCAGTGATCCGACAGGGGTGACGGGGGGCTACACCTTC,CATSDPTGVTGGYTF
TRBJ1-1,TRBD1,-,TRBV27,TGTGCCAGCGGGACAGGGATTTTTGAAGCTTTCTTT,CASGTGIFEAFF
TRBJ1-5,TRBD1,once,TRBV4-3,TGCGCCAGCAGCCTGACAGGGGGACAGCCCCAGCATTTT,CASSLTGGQPQHF
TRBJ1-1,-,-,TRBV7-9,TGTGCCAGCAGCTTAGAGAGGGGGACGAACACTGAAGCTTTCTTT,CASSLERGTNTEAFF
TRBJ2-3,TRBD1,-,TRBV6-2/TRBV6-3,TGTGCCAGCAGTTACGGACAGGACACAGATACGCAGTATTTT,CASSYGQDTDTQYF
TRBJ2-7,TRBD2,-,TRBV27,TGTGCCAGCAGTCCCGGACTAGTCTACGAGCAGTACTTC,CASSPGLVYEQYF
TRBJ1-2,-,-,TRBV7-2,TGTGCCAGCCGTGGACGTATGGGCTATGGCTACACCTTC,CASRGRMGYGYTF
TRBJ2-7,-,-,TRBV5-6,TGTGCCAGCAGCTTGGTCAACGAGCAGTACTTC,CASSLVNEQYF
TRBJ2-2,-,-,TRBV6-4,TGTGCCAGCAGTGACGGGGGCGCCCAATCCGGGGAGCTGTTTTTT,CASSDGGAQSGELFF
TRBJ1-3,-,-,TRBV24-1,TGTGCCACCTCCCCGGGATCCTCTGGAAACACCATATATTTT,CATSPGSSGNTIYF
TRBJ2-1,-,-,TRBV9,TGTGCCAGCAGCGTTTCCGGGGGGACAGTCAATGAGCAGTTCTTC,CASSVSGGTVNEQFF
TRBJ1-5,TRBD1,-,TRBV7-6,TGTGCCAGCAGCCCGGAAGGGGGCCGCAATCAGCCCCAGCATTTT,CASSPEGGRNQPQHF
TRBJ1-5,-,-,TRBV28,TGTGCCAGCAGCCCCCTGAGAGCGGCCCTCCGGTCTAGCAATCAGCCCCAGCATTTT,CASSPLRAALRSSNQPQHF
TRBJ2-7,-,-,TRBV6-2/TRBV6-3,TGTGCCAGCAGTTTCGAGGGGGGCTTCTCCTACGAGCAGTACTTC,CASSFEGGFSYEQYF